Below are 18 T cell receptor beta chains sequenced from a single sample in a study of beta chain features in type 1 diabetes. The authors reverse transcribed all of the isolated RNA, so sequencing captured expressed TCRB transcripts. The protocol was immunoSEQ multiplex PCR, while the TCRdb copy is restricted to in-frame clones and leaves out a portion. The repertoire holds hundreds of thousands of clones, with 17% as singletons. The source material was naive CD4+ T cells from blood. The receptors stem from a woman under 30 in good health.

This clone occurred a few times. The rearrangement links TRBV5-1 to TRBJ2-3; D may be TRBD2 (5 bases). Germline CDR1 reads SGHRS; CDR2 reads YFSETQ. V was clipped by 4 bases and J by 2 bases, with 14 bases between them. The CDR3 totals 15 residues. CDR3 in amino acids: CASSGGLILTDTQYF. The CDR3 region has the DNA TGCGCCAGCAGCGGCGGGCTGATTCTCACAGATACGCAGTATTTT.

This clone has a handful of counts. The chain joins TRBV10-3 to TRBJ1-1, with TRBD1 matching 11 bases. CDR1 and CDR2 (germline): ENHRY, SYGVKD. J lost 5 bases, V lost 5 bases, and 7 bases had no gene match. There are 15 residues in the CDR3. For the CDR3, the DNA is TGTGCCATCAGTCTCCTTGGGACAGGGGGAACTGAAGCTTTCTTT. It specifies CAISLLGTGGTEAFF.

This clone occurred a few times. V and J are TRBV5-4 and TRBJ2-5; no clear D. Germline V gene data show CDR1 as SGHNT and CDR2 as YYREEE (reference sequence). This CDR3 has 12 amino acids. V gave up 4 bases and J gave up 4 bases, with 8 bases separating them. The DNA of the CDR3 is TGTGCCAGCAGCCCCGGCGGAGAGACCCAGTACTTC. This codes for CASSPGGETQYF. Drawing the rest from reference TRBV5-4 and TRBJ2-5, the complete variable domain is ETGVTQSPTHLIKTRGQQVTLRCSSQSGHNTVSWYQQALGQGPQFIFQYYREEENGRGNFPPRFSGLQFPNYSSELNVNALELDDSALYLCASSPGGETQYFGPGTRLLVL.

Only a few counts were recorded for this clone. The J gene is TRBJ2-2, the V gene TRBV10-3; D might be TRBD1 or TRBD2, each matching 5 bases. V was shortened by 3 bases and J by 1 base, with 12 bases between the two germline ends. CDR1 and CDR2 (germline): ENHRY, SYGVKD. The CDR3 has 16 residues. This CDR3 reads CAISEAGTGNTGELFF. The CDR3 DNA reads TGTGCCATCAGTGAAGCAGGGACGGGGAACACCGGGGAGCTGTTTTTT.

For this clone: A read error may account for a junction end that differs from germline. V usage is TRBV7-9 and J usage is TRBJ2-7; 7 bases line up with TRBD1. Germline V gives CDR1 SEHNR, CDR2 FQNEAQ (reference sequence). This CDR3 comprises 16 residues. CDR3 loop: CASSLATGQITYGQYF. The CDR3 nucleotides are TGTGCCAGCAGCTTAGCAACGGGACAGATAACCTACGGGCAGTACTTC.

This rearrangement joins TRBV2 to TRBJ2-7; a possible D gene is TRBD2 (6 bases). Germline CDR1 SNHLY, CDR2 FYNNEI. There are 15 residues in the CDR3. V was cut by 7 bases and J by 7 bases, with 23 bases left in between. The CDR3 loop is CASTGWRVGTGEQYF. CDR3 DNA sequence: TGTGCCAGCACCGGATGGAGGGTAGGGACGGGGGAGCAGTACTTC. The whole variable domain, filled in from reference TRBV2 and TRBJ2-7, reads EPEVTQTPSHQVTQMGQEVILRCVPISNHLYFYWYRQILGQKVEFLVSFYNNEISEKSEIFDDQFSVERPDGSNFTLKIRSTKLEDSAMYFCASTGWRVGTGEQYFGPGTRLTVT.

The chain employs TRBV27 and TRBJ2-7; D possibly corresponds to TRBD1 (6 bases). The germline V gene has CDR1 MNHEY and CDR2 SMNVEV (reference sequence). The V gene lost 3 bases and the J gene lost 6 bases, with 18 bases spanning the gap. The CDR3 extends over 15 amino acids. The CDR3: CASSLGASPTTEQYF. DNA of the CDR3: TGTGCCAGCAGTTTGGGGGCTAGCCCGACCACCGAGCAGTACTTC.

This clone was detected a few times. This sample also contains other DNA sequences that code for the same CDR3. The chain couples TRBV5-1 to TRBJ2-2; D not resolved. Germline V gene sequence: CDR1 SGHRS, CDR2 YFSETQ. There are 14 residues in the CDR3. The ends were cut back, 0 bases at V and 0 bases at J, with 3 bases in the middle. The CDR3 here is CASSLDTNTGELFF. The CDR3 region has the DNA TGCGCCAGCAGCTTGGACACGAACACCGGGGAGCTGTTTTTT.

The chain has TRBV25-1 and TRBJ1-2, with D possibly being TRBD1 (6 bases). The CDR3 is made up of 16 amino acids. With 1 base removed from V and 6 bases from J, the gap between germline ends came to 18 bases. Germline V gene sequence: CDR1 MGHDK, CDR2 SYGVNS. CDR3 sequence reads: CASSESRTALIDGYTF. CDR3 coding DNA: TGTGCCAGCAGTGAATCTAGGACAGCGTTAATTGATGGCTACACCTTC.

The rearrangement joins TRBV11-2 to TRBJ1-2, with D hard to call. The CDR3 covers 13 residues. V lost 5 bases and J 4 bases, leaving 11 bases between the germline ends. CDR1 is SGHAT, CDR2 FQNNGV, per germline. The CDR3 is CASSRDYRYGYTF. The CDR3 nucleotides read TGTGCCAGCAGCCGCGACTATCGCTATGGCTACACCTTC.

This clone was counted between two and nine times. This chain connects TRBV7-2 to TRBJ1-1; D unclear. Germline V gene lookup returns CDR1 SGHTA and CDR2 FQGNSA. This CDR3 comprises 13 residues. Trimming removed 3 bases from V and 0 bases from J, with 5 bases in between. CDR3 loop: CASSFSMNTEAFF. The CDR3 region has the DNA TGTGCCAGCAGCTTTTCAATGAACACTGAAGCTTTCTTT.

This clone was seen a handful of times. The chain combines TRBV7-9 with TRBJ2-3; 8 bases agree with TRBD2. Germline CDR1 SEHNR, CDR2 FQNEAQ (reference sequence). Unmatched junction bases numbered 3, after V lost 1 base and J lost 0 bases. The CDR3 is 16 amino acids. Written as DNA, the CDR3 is TGTGCCAGCAGCTTAGGACTAGCGCCTAGCACAGATACGCAGTATTTT. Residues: CASSLGLAPSTDTQYF.

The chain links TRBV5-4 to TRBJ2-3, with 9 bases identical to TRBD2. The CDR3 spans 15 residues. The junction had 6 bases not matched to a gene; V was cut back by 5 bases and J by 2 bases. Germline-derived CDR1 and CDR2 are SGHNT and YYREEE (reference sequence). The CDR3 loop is CASSFQREDTDTQYF. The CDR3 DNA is TGTGCCAGCAGTTTCCAGCGGGAGGACACAGATACGCAGTATTTT.

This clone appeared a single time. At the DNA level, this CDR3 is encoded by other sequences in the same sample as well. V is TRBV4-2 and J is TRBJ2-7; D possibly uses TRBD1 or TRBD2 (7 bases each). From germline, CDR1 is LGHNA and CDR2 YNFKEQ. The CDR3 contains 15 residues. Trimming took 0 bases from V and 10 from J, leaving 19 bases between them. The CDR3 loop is CASSQDPSSGGEQYF. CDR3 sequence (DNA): TGTGCCAGCAGCCAAGACCCCTCATCAGGGGGGGAACAGTACTTC.

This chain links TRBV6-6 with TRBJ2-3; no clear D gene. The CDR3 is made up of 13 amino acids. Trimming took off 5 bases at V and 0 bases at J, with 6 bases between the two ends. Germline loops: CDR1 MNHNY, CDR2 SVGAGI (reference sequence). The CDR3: CASSVASTDTQYF. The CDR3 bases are TGTGCCAGCAGTGTAGCCAGCACAGATACGCAGTATTTT.

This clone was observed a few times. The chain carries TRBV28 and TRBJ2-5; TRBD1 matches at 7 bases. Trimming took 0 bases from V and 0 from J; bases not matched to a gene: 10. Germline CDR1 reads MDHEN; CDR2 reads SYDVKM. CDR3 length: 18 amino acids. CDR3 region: CASSLWEASQGHQETQYF. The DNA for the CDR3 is TGTGCCAGCAGTTTATGGGAAGCCTCACAGGGGCACCAAGAGACCCAGTACTTC. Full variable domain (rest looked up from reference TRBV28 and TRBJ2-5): DVKVTQSSRYLVKRTGEKVFLECVQDMDHENMFWYRQDPGLGLRLIYFSYDVKMKEKGDIPEGYSVSREKKERFSLILESASTNQTSMYLCASSLWEASQGHQETQYFGPGTRLLVL.

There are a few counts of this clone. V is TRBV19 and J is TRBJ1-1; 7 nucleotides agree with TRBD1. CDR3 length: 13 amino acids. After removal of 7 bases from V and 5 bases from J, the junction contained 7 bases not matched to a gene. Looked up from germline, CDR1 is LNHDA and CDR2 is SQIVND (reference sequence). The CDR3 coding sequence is TGTGCCAGTAACACACAGGGGTGGACTGAAGCTTTCTTT. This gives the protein CASNTQGWTEAFF.

This chain's CDR3 is CASSLDRMRNYGYTF. The CDR3 DNA reads as TGTGCCAGCAGTTTAGACAGGATGAGAAACTATGGCTACACCTTC. This sequence joins TRBV27 and TRBJ1-2; D might be TRBD1 (6 bases). The V and J ends lost 2 bases and 2 bases respectively, with 12 bases between them. The CDR3 consists of 15 residues. Germline V gene data show CDR1 as MNHEY and CDR2 as SMNVEV (reference sequence).